Listed below are T cell receptor beta chains from one sample, sequenced in a study of blood T cell repertoires in COVID-19. Measured with immunoSEQ multiplex PCR; TCRdb has only the in-frame clones, and not every one. The table shows over 60,000 clones, with around nine tenths occurring only once. The sequenced material came from peripheral blood. The receptors come from a woman aged 60 to 75 with acute or convalescent COVID-19. The CDR3 runs from the conserved cysteine through the conserved F or W. Fields, in order: clone size, V gene, CDR3 length, J gene, D gene, CDR3 protein, CDR3 DNA. D genes are given only for firm matches. The size entry is marked missing in some rows and otherwise reads once, few, many or a size class.

>NA|TRBV10-3|13|TRBJ1-1|NA
CATSPGDLTEAFF
TGTGCCACCTCCCCAGGGGATCTTACTGAAGCTTTCTTT
>NA|TRBV25-1|16|TRBJ1-4|TRBD1
CASSNPGTGDVGKLFF
TGTGCCAGCAGTAATCCCGGGACAGGGGATGTCGGAAAACTGTTTTTT
>NA|TRBV6-5|13|TRBJ1-1|NA
CASNRGGGTEAFF
TGTGCCAGCAATCGGGGAGGAGGGACTGAAGCTTTCTTT
>NA|TRBV7-2|14|TRBJ2-1|NA
CASSFDEGGNEQFF
TGTGCCAGCAGCTTTGATGAGGGGGGGAATGAGCAGTTCTTC
>NA|TRBV6-5|15|TRBJ1-1|NA
CASSRTGRGNTEAFF
TGTGCCAGCAGTCGTACAGGGAGGGGGAACACTGAAGCTTTCTTT
>NA|TRBV7-2|13|TRBJ2-7|TRBD1
CASSWGTGGEQYF
TGTGCCAGCAGCTGGGGGACAGGGGGCGAGCAGTACTTC
>NA|TRBV10-3|13|TRBJ2-1|NA
CAISDPRGHEQFF
TGTGCCATCAGTGACCCGCGCGGCCATGAGCAGTTCTTC
>NA|TRBV28|14|TRBJ1-1|TRBD1
CASSEGQGTTEAFF
TGTGCCAGCAGTGAAGGACAGGGGACCACTGAAGCTTTCTTT
>NA|TRBV9|16|TRBJ2-3|TRBD2
CASSPLGTSGTDTQYF
TGTGCCAGCAGCCCCCTGGGGACTAGCGGCACAGATACGCAGTATTTT
>NA|TRBV5-4|16|TRBJ1-2|TRBD1
CASHRTGTSRSYGYTF
TGTGCCAGCCACCGGACAGGGACCTCTAGGAGCTATGGCTACACCTTC
>NA|TRBV10-3|14|TRBJ1-2|NA
CAISDRTDFYGYTF
TGTGCCATCAGTGATAGGACAGACTTCTATGGCTACACCTTC
>NA|TRBV7-9|15|TRBJ1-1|TRBD1
CASSPKDRVDTEAFF
TGTGCCAGCAGCCCCAAGGACAGGGTGGACACTGAAGCTTTCTTT
>few|TRBV27|13|TRBJ1-3|TRBD1
CASSPDRGDTIYF
TGTGCCAGCAGTCCGGACAGGGGGGACACCATATATTTT
>NA|TRBV28|15|TRBJ1-5|TRBD1
CASSLRQGSNQPQHF
TGTGCCAGCAGTCTCCGACAGGGGAGCAATCAGCCCCAGCATTTT
>NA|TRBV2|17|TRBJ1-1|NA
CASRILYRIGETTEAFF
TGTGCCAGCAGGATTTTATACCGAATCGGAGAAACCACTGAAGCTTTCTTT
>NA|TRBV7-2|16|TRBJ2-1|TRBD2
CASSDASGGHYNEQFF
TGTGCCAGCAGCGACGCTAGCGGGGGTCACTACAATGAGCAGTTCTTC
>many|TRBV5-1|12|TRBJ1-5|NA
CASSLDGQPQHF
TGCGCCAGCAGCTTGGACGGTCAGCCCCAGCATTTT
>NA|TRBV9|15|TRBJ1-1|NA
CASSAPGGRAAEAFF
TGTGCCAGCAGCGCACCCGGCGGGAGGGCCGCTGAAGCTTTCTTT
>NA|TRBV4-1|15|TRBJ1-3|NA
CASRQEGGSGNTIYF
TGCGCCAGCAGACAAGAGGGGGGCTCTGGAAACACCATATATTTT
>NA|TRBV11-2|15|TRBJ2-2|TRBD2
CASSLNSGGTGELFF
TGTGCCAGCAGCTTGAATAGCGGGGGCACCGGGGAGCTGTTTTTT
>NA|TRBV12-3/TRBV12-4|13|TRBJ2-1|NA
CATRGAGYNEQFF
TGTGCCACCAGGGGGGCCGGATACAATGAGCAGTTCTTC
>NA|TRBV18|15|TRBJ1-3|NA
CASSPFTDSGNTIYF
TGTGCCAGCTCACCATTCACAGACTCTGGAAACACCATATATTTT
>NA|TRBV6-5|12|TRBJ2-7|TRBD1
CASRGDRDYEYF
TGTGCCAGCAGGGGGGACAGGGACTACGAGTACTTC
>NA|TRBV28|14|TRBJ2-2|NA
CASTNSRGFRELFF
TGTGCCAGCACCAACTCAAGGGGTTTCAGGGAGCTGTTTTTT
>NA|TRBV4-2|17|TRBJ1-4|NA
CASSQEDSIATNEKLFF
TGTGCCAGCAGCCAAGAGGACAGCATTGCAACTAATGAAAAACTGTTTTTT
>NA|TRBV27|18|TRBJ2-1|TRBD2
CASSFGASGRFSSNEQFF
TGTGCCAGCAGTTTCGGGGCTAGCGGGCGTTTCAGTTCGAATGAGCAGTTCTTC
>NA|TRBV11-3|13|TRBJ2-1|NA
CASSREYYNEQFF
TGTGCCAGCAGCCGAGAATACTACAATGAGCAGTTCTTC
>NA|TRBV7-3|15|TRBJ2-3|NA
CASSLEGRDTDTQYF
TGTGCCAGCAGCTTAGAGGGCAGAGACACAGATACGCAGTATTTT
>NA|TRBV19|13|TRBJ1-6|TRBD1
CASNPGQGSPLHF
TGTGCCAGTAACCCGGGACAGGGTTCACCCCTCCACTTT
>NA|TRBV15|20|TRBJ2-6|TRBD2
CATSRVLSGVKRSGANVLTF
TGTGCCACCAGCAGAGTCCTAAGCGGGGTTAAGAGGTCTGGGGCCAACGTCCTGACTTTC
>NA|TRBV30|14|TRBJ1-4|TRBD1
CAWSVGQADEKLFF
TGTGCCTGGAGTGTGGGACAGGCGGATGAAAAACTGTTTTTT
>NA|TRBV5-1|15|TRBJ2-3|NA
CASRVRQGRGDTQYF
TGCGCCAGTCGTGTTCGGCAGGGAAGAGGAGATACGCAGTATTTT
>NA|TRBV7-9|14|TRBJ2-5|TRBD1
CASSVDRGRETQYF
TGTGCCAGCAGCGTCGACAGGGGACGGGAGACCCAGTACTTC
>NA|TRBV27|13|TRBJ2-5|NA
CASSLFQGETQYF
TGTGCCAGCAGTTTATTTCAGGGGGAGACCCAGTACTTC
>few|TRBV4-1|15|TRBJ1-2|TRBD1
CASSQKAETGFGYTF
TGCGCCAGCAGCCAAAAAGCCGAGACAGGGTTTGGCTACACCTTC
>once|TRBV7-9|16|TRBJ1-5|NA
CASSPPGGGSNQPQHF
TGTGCCAGCAGCCCCCCTGGGGGCGGGAGCAATCAGCCCCAGCATTTT
>NA|TRBV9|18|TRBJ2-1|TRBD2
CASSVISGGARPYNEQFF
TGTGCCAGCAGCGTAATTAGCGGGGGGGCTAGGCCCTACAATGAGCAGTTCTTC
>few|TRBV4-1|13|TRBJ1-4|NA
CASSRGVGEKLFF
TGCGCCAGCAGCCGGGGGGTTGGTGAAAAACTGTTTTTT
>NA|TRBV19|14|TRBJ1-1|TRBD1
CASSARQGRTEAFF
TGTGCCAGTAGTGCTCGACAGGGGAGAACTGAAGCTTTCTTT
>few|TRBV6-1|15|TRBJ1-2|NA
CASSEAWTALYGYTF
TGTGCCAGCAGTGAAGCTTGGACAGCCCTCTATGGCTACACCTTC
>NA|TRBV6-5|15|TRBJ2-3|TRBD2
CASSTIAGGTDTQYF
TGTGCCAGCAGTACCATAGCGGGGGGCACAGATACGCAGTATTTT
>NA|TRBV5-1|14|TRBJ2-3|TRBD2
CASSLTSGGDTQYF
TGCGCCAGCAGCTTGACTAGCGGGGGAGATACGCAGTATTTT
>NA|TRBV19|14|TRBJ1-2|TRBD1
CASSIKGALYGYTF
TGTGCCAGTAGTATAAAGGGGGCACTCTATGGCTACACCTTC
>NA|TRBV30|14|TRBJ1-1|NA
CAWSVVAGNTEAFF
TGTGCCTGGAGTGTAGTGGCAGGGAACACTGAAGCTTTCTTT
>NA|TRBV5-1|14|TRBJ1-5|NA
CASSLDSNNQPQHF
TGCGCCAGCAGCTTGGACAGCAACAATCAGCCCCAGCATTTT
>NA|TRBV20-1|11|TRBJ1-1|TRBD1
CSAGQGVLAFF
TGCAGTGCAGGACAGGGCGTTTTGGCTTTCTTT
>NA|TRBV2|17|TRBJ2-1|NA
CASSEWAGALPYNEQFF
TGTGCCAGCAGTGAATGGGCGGGGGCCCTACCCTACAATGAGCAGTTCTTC
>NA|TRBV9|13|TRBJ1-1|NA
CASSFGVGTGAFF
TGTGCCAGCAGCTTCGGAGTGGGAACAGGAGCTTTCTTT
>NA|TRBV5-1|16|TRBJ2-3|NA
CASSYGGRTSTDTQYF
TGCGCCAGCAGCTACGGTGGGCGGACTAGCACAGATACGCAGTATTTT
>NA|TRBV6-5|15|TRBJ1-5|NA
CASSYRVGGGQPQHF
TGTGCCAGCAGTTACAGGGTGGGGGGAGGCCAGCCCCAGCATTTT
>NA|TRBV15|14|TRBJ1-1|NA
CATSTPTGYTEAFF
TGTGCCACCAGCACCCCCACAGGATATACTGAAGCTTTCTTT
>once|TRBV5-6|18|TRBJ2-1|NA
CASSLARGTGTYYNEQFF
TGTGCCAGCAGCCTCGCGAGGGGGACCGGGACATACTACAATGAGCAGTTCTTC
>NA|TRBV9|15|TRBJ2-7|TRBD1
CASSVDLGQGYEQYF
TGTGCCAGCAGCGTAGATTTAGGACAGGGCTACGAGCAGTACTTC
>NA|TRBV27|12|TRBJ2-2|NA
CASSRGTGELFF
TGTGCCAGCAGCCGAGGAACCGGGGAGCTGTTTTTT
>NA|TRBV6-1|14|TRBJ1-2|NA
CASSESGQYYGYTF
TGTGCCAGCAGTGAATCAGGGCAGTACTATGGCTACACCTTC
>NA|TRBV18|15|TRBJ2-2|TRBD1
CASSPGTGATGELFF
TGTGCCAGCTCACCCGGGACAGGCGCCACCGGGGAGCTGTTTTTT